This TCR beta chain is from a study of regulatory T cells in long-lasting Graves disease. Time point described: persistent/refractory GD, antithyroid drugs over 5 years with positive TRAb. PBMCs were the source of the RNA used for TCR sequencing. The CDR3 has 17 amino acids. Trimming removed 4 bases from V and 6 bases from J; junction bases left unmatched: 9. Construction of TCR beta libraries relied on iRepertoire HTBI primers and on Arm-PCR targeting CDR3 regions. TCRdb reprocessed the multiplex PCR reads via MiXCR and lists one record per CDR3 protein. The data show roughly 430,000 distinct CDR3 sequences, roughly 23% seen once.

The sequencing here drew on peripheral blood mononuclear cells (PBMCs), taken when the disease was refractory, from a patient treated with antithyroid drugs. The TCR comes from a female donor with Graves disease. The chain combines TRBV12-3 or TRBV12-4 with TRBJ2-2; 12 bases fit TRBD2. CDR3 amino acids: CASSSGSSGRGPGELFF. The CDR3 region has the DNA TGTGCCAGCAGTTCCGGGTCTAGCGGGAGGGGCCCCGGGGAGCTGTTTTTT.